These 16 T cell receptor beta chains were sequenced from one sample in a study of radiotherapy plus CTLA-4 blockade in lung cancer. Profiling relied on immunoSEQ multiplex PCR, and the TCRdb table lists in-frame clones only, not all of them. Here the sample spans tens of thousands of clones, about three quarters being singletons. The sample consisted of peripheral blood, taken from a patient treated with radiotherapy plus ipilimumab. Source of these receptors: a human donor with non-small cell lung cancer whose response to radiotherapy plus ipilimumab could not be evaluated.

This clone was seen more than once but under ten times. This chain uses TRBV27 with TRBJ2-7; 10 bases line up with TRBD1. Trimming at V came to 5 bases and at J to 7 bases, leaving 11 bases not matched to a gene. CDR3 length: 15 amino acids. The germline gives CDR1 MNHEY, CDR2 SMNVEV (reference sequence). The chain's CDR3 is CASSPSTGGRGEQYF. The CDR3 nucleotides are TGTGCCAGCAGTCCCTCGACAGGGGGCAGGGGGGAGCAGTACTTC.

The chain recombines TRBV27 with TRBJ2-7; D unresolved. The CDR3 is made up of 14 amino acids. Per germline, CDR1 MNHEY and CDR2 SMNVEV (reference sequence). Trimming shortened V by 7 bases and J by 0 bases, and 13 bases separated the two germline ends. Written as DNA, the CDR3 is TGTGCCAGCACCCGGTATTCGGGCTCCTACGAGCAGTACTTC. This sequence encodes CASTRYSGSYEQYF.

The chain uses TRBV5-1 and TRBJ2-5; TRBD1 matches 10 bases. CDR1 is SGHRS and CDR2 is YFSETQ in the germline V gene. The CDR3 spans 14 residues. Unmatched junction bases numbered 2, after V lost 4 bases and J lost 2 bases. CDR3 loop: CASSDRGLQETQYF. The CDR3 bases are TGCGCCAGCAGCGACAGGGGGCTACAAGAGACCCAGTACTTC.

The gene calls are TRBV7-2 and TRBJ1-2; perhaps TRBD1 as D (6 bases). In germline, CDR1 is SGHTA, CDR2 FQGNSA. Trimming removed 5 bases from V and 1 base from J, with 23 bases in between. The CDR3 is 18 residues long. CDR3: CASSPGAGAPLLNYGYTF. The CDR3 DNA reads TGTGCCAGCAGCCCCGGGGCAGGGGCGCCACTCCTTAACTATGGCTACACCTTC.

This clone was detected only a few times. The chain uses TRBV30 and TRBJ2-3, with a possible D match to TRBD2 (7 bases). Germline values: CDR1 GTSNPN, CDR2 SVGIG (reference sequence). V was trimmed by 4 bases and J by 5 bases, leaving 16 bases between them. This CDR3 is 14 amino acids long. The chain's CDR3 is CAWKEGGLQDTQYF. For the CDR3, the DNA is TGTGCCTGGAAGGAGGGGGGGCTCCAAGATACGCAGTATTTT. The entire variable domain, with the rest obtained from reference TRBV30 and TRBJ2-3, is as follows: SQTIHQWPATLVQPVGSPLSLECTVEGTSNPNLYWYRQAAGRGLQLLFYSVGIGQISSEVPQNLSASRPQDRQFILSSKKLLLSDSGFYLCAWKEGGLQDTQYFGPGTRLTVL.

The genes are TRBV5-1 and TRBJ1-1, with a weak D call TRBD1 (6 bases). Germline V lookup: CDR1 SGHRS, CDR2 YFSETQ. Deletions cut 4 bases from V and 3 bases from J, with 16 bases between. CDR3 length: 15 residues. For the CDR3, the DNA is TGCGCCAGCAGCCTAGCCGGGACACCCGACACTGAAGCTTTCTTT. It translates to CASSLAGTPDTEAFF.

The chain joins TRBV19 to TRBJ1-1; a weak D match, TRBD1 (5 bases). This CDR3 has 17 residues. Between the trimmed V and J ends, which lost 3 bases and 3 bases, there was a span of 20 bases. The germline V gene encodes CDR1 LNHDA and CDR2 SQIVND (reference sequence). This CDR3 reads CASSIDSEAGGYTEAFF. The CDR3 bases are TGTGCCAGTAGTATTGACAGCGAAGCCGGGGGGTACACTGAAGCTTTCTTT.

The V gene is TRBV6-5, the J gene TRBJ1-2, with 8 bases matching TRBD1. Germline loops: CDR1 MNHEY, CDR2 SVGAGI. This CDR3 comprises 12 residues. CDR3 amino acids: CAARQGFYGYTF. In DNA form, the CDR3 reads TGTGCTGCGAGACAGGGGTTCTATGGCTACACCTTC.

Here the CDR3 DNA reads TGTGCCAGCAGTGCTGGACAGGGGGTTTACAATGAGCAGTTCTTC. It encodes CASSAGQGVYNEQFF. This chain joins TRBV5-4 and TRBJ2-1; 10 bases are a match to TRBD1. The CDR3 contains 15 residues. The V and J ends lost 5 bases and 4 bases, in that order; junction bases with no gene match: 6. The germline CDR1 and CDR2 sequences are SGHNT and YYREEE (reference sequence).

The chain recombines TRBV7-9 with TRBJ2-1, with 10 bases fitting TRBD2. Germline V lookup: CDR1 SEHNR, CDR2 FQNEAQ (reference sequence). The CDR3 totals 16 residues. J lost 4 bases, V lost 3 bases, and 6 bases had no gene match. CDR3 sequence (DNA): TGTGCCAGCAGCTTGGCGCTAGCGGGGGAGTACAATGAGCAGTTCTTC. It is translated as CASSLALAGEYNEQFF. Based on the CDR3 plus reference TRBV7-9 and TRBJ2-1, the full variable domain is DTGVSQNPRHKITKRGQNVTFRCDPISEHNRLYWYRQTLGQGPEFLTYFQNEAQLEKSRLLSDRFSAERPKGSFSTLEIQRTEQGDSAMYLCASSLALAGEYNEQFFGPGTRLTVL.

The V and J genes are TRBV6-6 and TRBJ2-5; D not resolved. The J call is in doubt because the DNA end fits TRBJ2-7 better. The CDR3 spans 12 residues. The V gene's germline CDR1 is MNHNY and CDR2 SVGAGI (reference sequence). CDR3 in DNA: TGTGCCAGCGCCCTTATGTGGTACGAGCAGTACTTC. This translates into CASALMWYEQYF.

The gene calls are TRBV29-1 and TRBJ1-1; D ambiguous. V lost 2 bases, J lost 1 base, and 11 bases lay in between. Per the germline V gene, CDR1 is SQVTM and CDR2 is ANQGSEA. The CDR3 consists of 14 residues. The CDR3 DNA sequence: TGCAGCGTTGAAACTGGACTCGCGAACACTGAAGCTTTCTTT. Protein sequence: CSVETGLANTEAFF.

By share, this clone ranks as medium-sized. V gene TRBV28 combines with J gene TRBJ1-2, with D maybe TRBD1 (6 bases). CDR3 length: 11 amino acids. The V gene lost 2 bases and the J gene lost 12 bases, with 10 bases spanning the gap. Germline lookup yields CDR1 MDHEN and CDR2 SYDVKM. CDR3: CASSLAGDDTF. For the CDR3, the DNA is TGTGCCAGCAGTTTAGCAGGGGATGACACCTTC.

This clone was seen a few times. The rearrangement joins TRBV28 to TRBJ2-7; 8 bases match TRBD1. J gave up 1 base and V 6 bases, and 8 bases lay outside the gene matches. Germline V gene sequence: CDR1 MDHEN, CDR2 SYDVKM. The CDR3 has 15 amino acids. CDR3 in amino acids: CASSKQGVRSYEQYF. In DNA, the CDR3 is TGTGCCAGCAGCAAACAGGGGGTGAGGTCCTACGAGCAGTACTTC.

This clone was observed a few times. The rearrangement uses TRBV4-3 and TRBJ1-6; TRBD1 aligns across 7 bases. The V gene's germline CDR1 is LGHNA and CDR2 YSLEER. With V trimmed by 4 bases and J by 0 bases, 12 bases remained unmatched. CDR3 size: 19 residues. CDR3 loop: CASSRAKDRSSSYNSPLHF. The CDR3 DNA follows: TGCGCCAGCAGCCGAGCTAAGGACAGGTCAAGCTCCTATAATTCACCCCTCCACTTT.

The chain recombines TRBV7-9 with TRBJ2-1, with 9 bases matching TRBD1. The V gene end was trimmed by 5 bases and the J gene end by 10 bases; junction bases not matched to a gene: 6. Germline CDR1 and CDR2: SEHNR and FQNEAQ (reference sequence). This CDR3 contains 13 residues. CDR3 DNA: TGTGCCAGCAGCGGATACAGGGGGCAGGAGCAGTTCTTC. It is translated as CASSGYRGQEQFF.